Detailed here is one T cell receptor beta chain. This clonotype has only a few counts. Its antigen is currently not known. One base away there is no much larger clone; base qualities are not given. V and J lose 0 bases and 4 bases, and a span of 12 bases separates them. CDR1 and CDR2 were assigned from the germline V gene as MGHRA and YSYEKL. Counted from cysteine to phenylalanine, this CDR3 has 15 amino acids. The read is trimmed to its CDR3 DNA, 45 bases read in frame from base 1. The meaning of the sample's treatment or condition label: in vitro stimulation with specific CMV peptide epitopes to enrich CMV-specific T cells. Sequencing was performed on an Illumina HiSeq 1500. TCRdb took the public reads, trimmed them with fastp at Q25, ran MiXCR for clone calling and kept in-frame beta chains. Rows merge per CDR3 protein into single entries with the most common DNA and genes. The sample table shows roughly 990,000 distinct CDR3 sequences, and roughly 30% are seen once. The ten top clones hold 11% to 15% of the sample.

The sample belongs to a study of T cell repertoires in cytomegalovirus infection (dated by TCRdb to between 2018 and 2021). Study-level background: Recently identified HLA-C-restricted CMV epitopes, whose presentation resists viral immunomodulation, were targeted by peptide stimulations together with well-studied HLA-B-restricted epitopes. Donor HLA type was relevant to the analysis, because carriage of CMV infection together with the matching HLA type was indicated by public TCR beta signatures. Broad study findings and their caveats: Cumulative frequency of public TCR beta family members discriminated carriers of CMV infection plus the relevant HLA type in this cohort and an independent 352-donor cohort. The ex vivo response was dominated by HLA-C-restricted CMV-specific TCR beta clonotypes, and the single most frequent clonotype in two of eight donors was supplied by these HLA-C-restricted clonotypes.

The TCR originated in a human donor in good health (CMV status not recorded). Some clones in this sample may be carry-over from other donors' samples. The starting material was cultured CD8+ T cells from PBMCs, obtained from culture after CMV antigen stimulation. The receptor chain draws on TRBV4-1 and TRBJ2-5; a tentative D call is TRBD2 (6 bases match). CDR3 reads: CASSQDVGGRETQYF. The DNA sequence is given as TGCGCCAGCAGCCAAGATGTCGGAGGGAGAGAGACCCAGTACTTC.